This is a list of T cell receptor beta chains from one sample in a study of shared clonotypes between healthy human individuals. The data were produced by immunoSEQ multiplex PCR, yet TCRdb's version contains in-frame clones alone and is incomplete. The sample has over 2 million clones; over 85% are singletons. Sequences were obtained from naive CD4+ T cells sorted from blood. All receptors come from a man aged 18 to 35 in good health. CDR3s include the opening cysteine and the closing phenylalanine or tryptophan. D genes are given only for firm matches. Where a row states a size, it is once, few, many or the class of an expanded clone; other rows omit it.

clone_size j_call d_call v_call cdr3_aa cdr3_nt
- TRBJ2-3 TRBD2 TRBV7-2 CASSPGLAGGIDTQYF TGTGCCAGCAGCCCGGGACTAGCGGGAGGCATAGATACGCAGTATTTT
once TRBJ1-4 TRBD1 TRBV11-2 CASRLTGTGGELFF TGTGCCAGCAGACTAACCGGGACAGGGGGCGAACTGTTTTTT
- TRBJ2-5 - TRBV30 CAWSGPGETQYF TGTGCCTGGAGTGGTCCGGGAGAGACCCAGTACTTC
- TRBJ2-5 - TRBV10-3 CAIRRDRNGETQYF TGTGCCATCAGGAGGGACCGCAACGGAGAGACCCAGTACTTC
- TRBJ2-5 - TRBV2 CASGRGLQETQYF TGTGCCAGCGGCCGGGGACTGCAAGAGACCCAGTACTTC
- TRBJ1-2 - TRBV18 CASSPEYGDYGYTF TGCGCCAGCTCACCAGAGTACGGGGACTATGGCTACACCTTC
- TRBJ2-1 TRBD2 TRBV7-3 CAIREVEQFF TGTGCCATACGGGAGGTTGAGCAGTTCTTC
- TRBJ1-2 TRBD1 TRBV19 CASSIKDRGNYGYTF TGTGCCAGTAGTATAAAGGACAGGGGTAACTATGGCTACACCTTC
- TRBJ2-3 TRBD2 TRBV11-2 CASSQLSGSLPTDTQYF TGTGCCAGCAGCCAACTTAGCGGGAGTCTTCCCACAGATACGCAGTATTTT
- TRBJ1-2 TRBD1 TRBV6-5 CAAGRGTESNYGYTF TGTGCCGCAGGCCGGGGGACAGAGAGTAACTATGGCTACACCTTC
- TRBJ2-5 - TRBV7-9 CASSLGFSGETQYF TGTGCCAGCAGCTTAGGTTTCTCGGGTGAGACCCAGTACTTC
- TRBJ2-7 TRBD1 TRBV7-2 CASSLDRVSYEQYF TGTGCCAGCAGCTTGGACAGGGTTTCCTACGAGCAGTACTTC
- TRBJ1-6 TRBD1 TRBV6-5 CASSYSETGGNSPLHF TGTGCCAGCAGTTACTCCGAGACAGGGGGTAATTCACCCCTCCACTTT
- TRBJ2-1 TRBD1 TRBV9 CASSVVQGQKQFF TGTGCCAGCAGCGTCGTCCAGGGACAGAAGCAGTTCTTC